Listed here are 5 T cell receptor beta chains from one sample, sequenced in a study of CD4 T cells in relation to SARS-CoV-2 and coronaviruses (dated by TCRdb to about 2021). The library was made by the immunoSEQ multiplex PCR assay. TCRdb obtained this table from immuneACCESS and retained in-frame rearrangements with V and J assigned. These tables miss some clones; where compared with another copy, unresolved V genes account for less than half of the shortfall, and the remainder is unexplained. The table for this sample lists about 24,000 clones; about 75% of them were counted only once. The biggest ten clones account for around an eighth of the sample. What these receptors recognize is not known. CD4+ T cells from unexposed donors were collected before the COVID-19 pandemic (2011-2018). Following 10 days of culture, the EasySep CD4+ T cell isolation kit was used to isolate CD4+ T cells. Sequencing was done on a sample of CD4+ T cells from PBMCs, cultured in vitro. The source is a human donor in good health.

The chain has TRBV29-1 and TRBJ2-5, with 13 bases that match TRBD2. This CDR3 region has 17 residues. CDR1 is SQVTM and CDR2 is ANQGSEA in the germline V gene. With 1 base clipped from V and 4 bases from J, the junction kept 9 bases outside the gene matches. The CDR3 coding sequence is TGCAGCGTTGAAGGGACTAGCGGGAGATTGTTACGAGAGACCCAGTACTTC. Translation: CSVEGTSGRLLRETQYF.

This clone is medium-sized in the sample. This CDR3 is also generated by other DNA sequences in the sample. V gene TRBV18 combines with J gene TRBJ2-3; TRBD2 might be the D (5 bases). Germline V CDR1 and CDR2: KGHSH, LQKENI. With 2 bases removed from V and 0 bases from J, the gap between germline ends came to 9 bases. This CDR3 region has 15 residues. CDR3 region: CASSPDYLSTDTQYF. In DNA, the CDR3 is TGTGCCAGCTCACCAGACTACCTGAGCACAGATACGCAGTATTTT.

J is TRBJ2-7 and V is TRBV5-1; 7 bases fit TRBD2. Per germline, CDR1 SGHRS and CDR2 YFSETQ. The CDR3 loop spans 15 amino acids. V dropped 4 bases and J dropped 7; count of bases not matched to a gene: 14. This chain's CDR3 is CASSLGRSQGGEQYF. The CDR3 region has the DNA TGCGCCAGCAGCCTCGGGCGGAGCCAGGGAGGGGAGCAGTACTTC.

This chain links TRBV14 with TRBJ2-5, with 7 bases matching TRBD2. The germline V gene encodes CDR1 SGHDN and CDR2 FVKESK. The CDR3 totals 15 residues. The ends lost 1 base at V and 5 bases at J; junction bases unmatched: 7. The CDR3 DNA reads TGTGCCAGCAGCCAAGCGGTCGGACTAGTTGAGACCCAGTACTTC. This gives the protein CASSQAVGLVETQYF.

This chain links TRBV15 with TRBJ2-3; TRBD2 matches 7 bases. After removal of 5 bases from V and 0 bases from J, the junction contained 8 bases not matched to a gene. From germline, CDR1 is LNHNV and CDR2 YYDKDF (reference sequence). CDR3 length: 16 amino acids. CDR3 loop: CATSYGLVGSTDTQYF. CDR3 coding DNA: TGTGCCACCAGCTACGGACTAGTTGGTAGCACAGATACGCAGTATTTT.